These 3 T cell receptor beta chains originate from one sample sequenced in a study of stem cell transplantation in POMP-related autoinflammatory disease. The table came from immunoSEQ multiplex PCR; TCRdb's copy has only in-frame clones and leaves some out. The sample consists of some 68,000 clones, approximately 90% of them appearing once. The sequencing here drew on CD4+ T cells from PBMCs, taken after stem cell transplantation. The source is a human patient with POMP-related autoinflammation and immune dysregulation (PRAID). Among the T cells, some may be from the graft donor.

The chain combines TRBV7-7 with TRBJ2-7; TRBD1 is a possible D gene (5 bases). Trimming pared 5 bases from V and 1 base from J, leaving 15 bases between. The CDR3 covers 15 residues. Per germline, CDR1 SSHAT and CDR2 FNYEAQ (reference sequence). The CDR3 nucleotides are TGTGCCAGCAGCCCCCGGCTAGGGGCTTCCTACGAGCAGTACTTC. Protein sequence: CASSPRLGASYEQYF.

This clone was observed a few times. This chain connects TRBV6-1 to TRBJ1-1; no clear D gene. The CDR3 is 12 residues long. Germline V gene sequence: CDR1 MNHNS, CDR2 SASEGT. V was trimmed by 3 bases and J by 4 bases, leaving 6 bases between them. This CDR3 is CASSEGITEAFF. CDR3 in DNA: TGTGCCAGCAGTGAGGGGATCACTGAAGCTTTCTTT.

The chain recombines TRBV28 with TRBJ2-7; a possible D gene is TRBD1 (6 bases). The CDR3 consists of 15 residues. The V gene's germline CDR1 is MDHEN and CDR2 SYDVKM. The V end was cut by 5 bases, the J end by 3 bases, with 17 bases between. The CDR3 loop is CASSPISRDNYEQYV. The CDR3 coding sequence is TGTGCCAGCAGTCCAATCAGCCGGGACAACTACGAGCAGTACGTC.